The 28 T cell receptor beta chains listed next were all sequenced from one sample in a study of identical twins. TCRdb independently ran MiXCR on the 5' RACE reads; one entry per CDR3 protein. This table has 700,000 or so distinct CDR3 sequences, 8.6% appearing once. These data also featured in a second study, about yellow fever vaccine responses in identical twins.

The specimen was PBMCs. Receptor source: a woman between 18 and 29 years old in good health.

Many counts were recorded for this clonotype. The chain has TRBV6-6 and TRBJ1-1; D might be TRBD1 (5 bases). The CDR3 length is 13 residues. Trimming removed 6 bases from V and 2 bases from J, with 10 bases in between. Per germline, CDR1 MNHNY and CDR2 SVGAGI (reference sequence). CDR3 nucleotide sequence: TGTGCCAGCAGGGTGGGACTTAACACTGAAGCTTTCTTT. It specifies CASRVGLNTEAFF.

This clonotype was seen a handful of times. The V gene is TRBV28, the J gene TRBJ2-3; 12 positions agree with TRBD2. After removal of 8 bases from V and 5 bases from J, the junction contained 8 bases not matched to a gene. This CDR3 spans 15 amino acids. Germline V lookup: CDR1 MDHEN, CDR2 SYDVKM. The CDR3 is CASGIKGLAGDTQYF. The CDR3 nucleotides are TGTGCCAGCGGAATTAAGGGACTAGCGGGAGATACGCAGTATTTT.

This clonotype showed up just a few times. The chain recombines TRBV18 with TRBJ2-3; 8 nucleotides match TRBD2. The CDR3 loop spans 17 amino acids. Looked up from germline, CDR1 is KGHSH and CDR2 is LQKENI. V shed 0 bases, J shed 0 bases, and the junction held 5 bases outside the gene matches. CDR3 sequence: CASSPPVTSGSTDTQYF. The DNA of the CDR3 is TGTGCCAGCTCACCACCGGTAACTAGCGGTAGCACAGATACGCAGTATTTT.

In regard to this clonotype: The junction departs from germline at one end; a sequencing error may be responsible. The J gene is TRBJ2-3, the V gene TRBV11-2; TRBD1 aligns across 9 bases. This CDR3 contains 17 residues. CDR1 and CDR2 from the germline V gene are SGHAT and FQNNGV. The CDR3 DNA reads TGTGCCAGCAGCCTAGAGGGGGGGACAGGGAGCACAGATACGCAGTATTTT. This translates into CASSLEGGTGSTDTQYF.

J is TRBJ1-5 and V is TRBV7-2; D remains ambiguous. The CDR3 spans 15 residues. The germline V and J ends were trimmed by 1 base and 2 bases, with 9 bases remaining between them. The V gene's germline CDR1 is SGHTA and CDR2 FQGNSA. CDR3 DNA: TGTGCCAGCAGCTTAGGGGATTTTGGCAATCAGCCCCAGCATTTT. It specifies CASSLGDFGNQPQHF.

As for this clonotype: An end of the junction differs from the germline gene, which may be a read error. The chain couples TRBV5-8 to TRBJ2-2, with a weak D call TRBD2 (6 bases). Germline-derived CDR1 and CDR2 are SGHTS and YDEGEE. This CDR3 is 14 amino acids long. The CDR3 DNA sequence: TGTGCCAGCAGCTTTGCCCTCCTCCGCGGGGAGCTGCTTTTT. Its protein is CASSFALLRGELLF.

This clonotype was observed many times. The rearrangement uses TRBV5-1 and TRBJ2-1; D tentatively fits TRBD1 or TRBD2 (5 bases each). Germline CDR1 is SGHRS and CDR2 is YFSETQ. Trimming stripped 5 bases from V and 7 bases from J, with 13 bases between. This CDR3 is built from 13 residues. CDR3: CASSPGTSNEQFF. CDR3 nucleotides: TGCGCCAGCAGTCCCGGGACGTCTAATGAGCAGTTCTTC.

The rearrangement links TRBV6-2 or TRBV6-3 to TRBJ2-3, with 9 bases matching TRBD2. This CDR3 has 16 residues. Per germline, CDR1 MNHEY and CDR2 SVGEGT. The junction had 11 bases not matched to a gene; V was cut back by 8 bases and J by 2 bases. The CDR3 coding sequence is TGTGCCAGCGCCGGCCAGCGGGAGGAAAACACAGATACGCAGTATTTT. Translating it yields CASAGQREENTDTQYF.

This clonotype has a count of ten or more. The chain recombines TRBV5-1 with TRBJ2-6, with TRBD1 as a possible D gene (6 bases). The CDR3 sequence is 17 residues long. V shed 7 bases and J shed 3 bases, with 20 bases lying between them. CDR1 is SGHRS, CDR2 YFSETQ, per germline. The CDR3 region is CASSVPSTGGGANVLTF. The CDR3 DNA reads TGCGCCAGCTCTGTCCCTTCGACAGGAGGTGGGGCCAACGTCCTGACTTTC.

CDR3 amino acids: CASSYEGTGEAFF. Here the CDR3 DNA reads TGTGCCAGCAGTTACGAGGGGACGGGTGAAGCTTTCTTT. The V gene is TRBV6-2 or TRBV6-3, the J gene TRBJ1-1; D may be TRBD1 (5 bases). Germline assignment: CDR1 MNHEY and CDR2 SVGEGT. Trimming took 2 bases from V and 7 from J, leaving 11 bases between them. The CDR3 extends over 13 amino acids.

The chain uses TRBV18 and TRBJ2-7, with D maybe TRBD1 (6 bases). CDR3 size: 15 residues. Germline CDR1 is KGHSH and CDR2 is LQKENI. Between the trimmed V and J ends, which lost 6 bases and 7 bases, there was a span of 22 bases. The CDR3 region has the DNA TGTGCCAGCTCGCTAACGACAGGCGTCTCGGATGAGCAGTACTTC. It specifies CASSLTTGVSDEQYF.

This clonotype came up a few times. The chain is built from TRBV4-2 and TRBJ2-1; D is ambiguous. Trimming removed 2 bases from V and 3 bases from J, with 17 bases in between. The CDR3 contains 17 residues. Germline lookup yields CDR1 LGHNA and CDR2 YNFKEQ. Here the CDR3 reads CASSQSPHGVGYNEQFF. Written as DNA, the CDR3 is TGTGCCAGCAGCCAAAGCCCTCACGGCGTTGGCTACAATGAGCAGTTCTTC.

This clonotype occurred many times. The chain joins TRBV5-6 to TRBJ2-7; a possible D gene is TRBD2 (5 bases). This CDR3 has 13 residues. Germline V gene sequence: CDR1 SGHDT, CDR2 YYEEEE. Trimming took 2 bases from V and 2 from J, leaving 8 bases between them. CDR3 protein: CASSFVGTYEQYF. DNA for the CDR3: TGTGCCAGCAGCTTTGTCGGGACCTACGAGCAGTACTTC.

The gene calls are TRBV28 and TRBJ2-7; 9 positions match TRBD2. V lost 5 bases, J lost 3 bases, and 11 bases stayed unmatched. The CDR3 extends over 16 amino acids. In germline, CDR1 is MDHEN, CDR2 SYDVKM. The DNA for the CDR3 is TGTGCCAGCAGTGACCTAACGGGACTAGCAGACTACGAGCAGTACTTC. It codes for CASSDLTGLADYEQYF.

A few counts support this clonotype. The rearrangement links TRBV28 to TRBJ2-2, with a weak D call TRBD1 (6 bases). The germline CDR1 and CDR2 sequences are MDHEN and SYDVKM. The length of the CDR3 is 16 residues. Trimming left V 5 bases short and J 2 bases short, with 15 bases between. This CDR3 is CASSPWTVGNTGELFF. CDR3 DNA sequence: TGTGCCAGCAGTCCCTGGACAGTTGGAAACACCGGGGAGCTGTTTTTT.

This clonotype was counted a few times. The genes are TRBV11-2 and TRBJ2-5, with 7 bases aligning to TRBD1. The CDR3 covers 19 residues. CDR1 and CDR2 from the germline V gene are SGHAT and FQNNGV. The ends lost 0 bases at V and 2 bases at J; junction bases unmatched: 15. CDR3 region: CASSLEVRGQFGIQETQYF. CDR3 DNA: TGTGCCAGCAGCTTAGAAGTTAGGGGGCAATTCGGCATTCAAGAGACCCAGTACTTC.

This clonotype appeared a few times. The CDR3 nucleotides read TGTGCCAGCTCACCGGCAGTCCAAGAGACCCAGTACTTC. Amino acid sequence: CASSPAVQETQYF. The genes are TRBV18 and TRBJ2-5; unclear D gene. V gave up 3 bases and J gave up 1 base, with 6 bases separating them. There are 13 residues in the CDR3. Germline V gene lookup returns CDR1 KGHSH and CDR2 LQKENI.

The V call is TRBV12-3 or TRBV12-4, the J call TRBJ2-7, with 7 positions matching TRBD2. This CDR3 spans 14 amino acids. J was trimmed by 5 bases and V by 5 bases; bases with no gene match: 9. The CDR3 DNA sequence: TGTGCCAGCAGTCAAGCGGGACCGCCGGACGAGCAGTACTTC. Amino acid sequence: CASSQAGPPDEQYF.

This clonotype was detected many times. The CDR3 loop is CASSQDRDREETQYF. The DNA for the CDR3 is TGTGCCAGCAGCCAAGACAGGGATCGTGAGGAGACCCAGTACTTC. The chain employs TRBV3-1 and TRBJ2-5; maybe TRBD1 (5 bases). The germline gives CDR1 LGHDT, CDR2 YNNKEL (reference sequence). V shed 0 bases and J shed 5 bases, with 13 bases lying between them. This CDR3 is built from 15 residues.

This sequence joins TRBV7-3 and TRBJ2-3; 10 nucleotides match TRBD2. Per the germline V gene, CDR1 is SGHTA and CDR2 is FQGTGA. Trimming at V came to 4 bases and at J to 3 bases, leaving 4 bases not matched to a gene. This CDR3 has 15 residues. As DNA, the CDR3 is TGTGCCAGCAGCTCAGCGGGGGGGGCAACAGATACGCAGTATTTT. The encoded protein is CASSSAGGATDTQYF.

In its sample, this clonotype was seen many times. The V gene is TRBV5-1, the J gene TRBJ2-3; 8 nucleotides line up with TRBD2. In germline, CDR1 is SGHRS, CDR2 YFSETQ. This CDR3 region has 15 residues. After removal of 4 bases from V and 6 bases from J, the junction contained 10 bases not matched to a gene. CDR3 nucleotide sequence: TGCGCCAGCAGCCCATCCCCGGGGGGGAGTGATACGCAGTATTTT. It yields the protein CASSPSPGGSDTQYF.

In DNA, the CDR3 is TGTGCCAGCACCGGACAGGACACTGAAGCTTTCTTT. Its translation is CASTGQDTEAFF. V gene TRBV12-3 or TRBV12-4 combines with J gene TRBJ1-1, with 7 bases fitting TRBD1. This CDR3 has 12 amino acids. V lost 7 bases and J lost 3; bases outside the gene matches: 2.

CDR3 region: CASSAGTSGGAGTGELFF. CDR3 sequence (DNA): TGTGCCAGCAGCGCCGGGACTAGCGGGGGGGCGGGAACCGGGGAGCTGTTTTTT. The chain has TRBV9 and TRBJ2-2; 16 bases map to TRBD2. The CDR3 covers 18 residues. Germline V gene data show CDR1 as SGDLS and CDR2 as YYNGEE. The V gene end was trimmed by 3 bases and the J gene end by 5 bases; junction bases not matched to a gene: 7.

V gene TRBV20-1 combines with J gene TRBJ2-7, with D possibly being TRBD2 (6 bases). Trimming removed 0 bases at V and 0 bases at J, with 12 bases between. This CDR3 has 15 residues. CDR1 is DFQATT and CDR2 is SNEGSKA in the germline V gene (reference sequence). CDR3 sequence (DNA): TGCAGTGCTAGAGATGGGGGGAGCCCCTCCTACGAGCAGTACTTC. This translates into CSARDGGSPSYEQYF.

V usage is TRBV10-3 and J usage is TRBJ2-2; TRBD1 matches at 9 bases. Germline CDR1 and CDR2: ENHRY and SYGVKD. The CDR3 has 15 amino acids. V shed 5 bases, J shed 5 bases, and the junction held 6 bases outside the gene matches. The CDR3 reads CAISTTGGPTGELFF. In DNA form, the CDR3 reads TGTGCCATCAGTACCACAGGGGGCCCAACCGGGGAGCTGTTTTTT.

V usage is TRBV2 and J usage is TRBJ2-3, with TRBD1 identical over 8 bases. The CDR3 extends over 16 amino acids. J gave up 2 bases and V 6 bases, and 10 bases lay outside the gene matches. Germline values: CDR1 SNHLY, CDR2 FYNNEI. The CDR3 spells CASSRGQGSFTDTQYF. The CDR3, as DNA: TGTGCCAGCAGCAGAGGACAGGGCAGTTTCACAGATACGCAGTATTTT.

This clonotype was seen a handful of times. The rearrangement joins TRBV20-1 to TRBJ2-5, with 12 bases fitting TRBD2. With 5 bases clipped from V and 3 bases from J, the junction kept 10 bases outside the gene matches. Germline values: CDR1 DFQATT, CDR2 SNEGSKA (reference sequence). The CDR3 length is 16 residues. CDR3 DNA sequence: TGCAGTGCTCAACTAGCGGGAGGCCAGAGAAAAGAGACCCAGTACTTC. It specifies CSAQLAGGQRKETQYF.

This clonotype appeared many times. The chain couples TRBV2 to TRBJ2-2, with D tentatively TRBD1 (5 bases). Germline V gene lookup returns CDR1 SNHLY and CDR2 FYNNEI. The CDR3 spans 15 residues. V lost 8 bases and J lost 2, with 15 bases in between. The CDR3 sequence: CASGGTGRNTGELFF. DNA for the CDR3: TGTGCCAGCGGCGGAACAGGCCGTAACACCGGGGAGCTGTTTTTT.